Presented here are 7 T cell receptor beta chains from one specimen sequenced in a study of T and B cells in COVID-19 patients. From blood, about 240-550 ng of genomic DNA served as TRB template. TRB rearrangements were amplified by multiplex PCR with BIOMED2 TRB-A/B primers. TCRdb independently ran MiXCR on the multiplex PCR reads; one entry per CDR3 protein. The sample includes 15,000 to 20,000 distinct CDR3 sequences, roughly 36% of them seen just once. Input material: blood. All receptors come from a human donor with active COVID-19.

A word on this clonotype: At one of its ends the junction is not consistent with the germline gene, which may arise from a read error. J is TRBJ2-5 and V is TRBV6-5, with TRBD1 matching over 11 bases. This CDR3 is 15 amino acids long. The germline gives CDR1 MNHEY, CDR2 SVGAGI. Written as DNA, the CDR3 is TGTGCCAGCAGTGACTCGGGACAGGGGGGAGAGACCCAGTACTTC. As protein: CASSDSGQGGETQYF.

The V and J genes are TRBV6-2 or TRBV6-3 and TRBJ2-7; TRBD1 agrees at 8 bases. After removal of 5 bases from V and 1 base from J, the junction contained 4 bases not matched to a gene. CDR1 and CDR2 (germline): MNHEY, SVGEGT. This CDR3 has 14 amino acids. This CDR3 is CASSQGTGSYEQYF. The DNA for the CDR3 is TGTGCCAGCAGTCAGGGGACAGGTTCCTACGAGCAGTACTTC.

This clonotype rates as medium-sized. V and J are TRBV29-1 and TRBJ1-1; D gene unclear. There are 13 residues in the CDR3. The V gene's germline CDR1 is SQVTM and CDR2 ANQGSEA. V dropped 4 bases and J dropped 4 bases, with 13 bases sitting between them. CDR3 sequence: CSVGATSGTEAFF. DNA of the CDR3: TGCAGCGTTGGGGCCACCTCAGGCACTGAAGCTTTCTTT.

In this sample, this clonotype turned up a few times. The chain is built from TRBV6-2 or TRBV6-3 and TRBJ1-4; possibly TRBD1 for D (6 bases). The V gene lost 1 base and the J gene lost 7 bases, with 7 bases spanning the gap. This CDR3 contains 13 residues. From germline, CDR1 is MNHEY and CDR2 SVGEGT. The CDR3: CASSYYRAEKLFF. The CDR3 nucleotides read TGTGCCAGCAGTTACTACAGGGCTGAAAAACTGTTTTTT.

A few counts support this clonotype. The chain recombines TRBV6-2 or TRBV6-3 with TRBJ1-2; D gene ambiguous. The V end lost 2 bases, the J end lost 8 bases, and 15 bases lay between the germline ends. The germline V gene has CDR1 MNHEY and CDR2 SVGEGT. This CDR3 is 14 amino acids long. The CDR3 DNA sequence: TGTGCCAGCAGTTACCCCGGGAGGGCGGGAGGCTACACCTTC. Translated, it gives CASSYPGRAGGYTF.

This clonotype showed up just a few times. CDR3 amino acids: CASSLGQGITDTQYF. For the CDR3, the DNA is TGTGCCAGCAGCTTGGGGCAGGGTATAACAGATACGCAGTATTTT. The V call is TRBV5-6, the J call TRBJ2-3, with D tentatively TRBD1 (5 bases). V lost 0 bases to trimming and J lost 3 bases, with 11 bases between them. CDR3 size: 15 residues. The germline V gene has CDR1 SGHDT and CDR2 YYEEEE.

This clonotype was observed a handful of times. The rearrangement links TRBV19 to TRBJ1-1; 7 nucleotides match TRBD1. The germline CDR1 and CDR2 sequences are LNHDA and SQIVND (reference sequence). The J segment lost 0 bases and the V segment lost 8 bases, leaving 12 bases of the junction unmatched. There are 16 residues in the CDR3. CDR3 residues: CASSSGVGTVNTEAFF. For the CDR3, the DNA is TGTGCCAGTTCTTCAGGTGTTGGGACAGTGAACACTGAAGCTTTCTTT.